This TCR beta chain was identified in a study of beta chain features in type 1 diabetes. The V gene lost 4 bases and the J gene lost 8 bases, with 13 bases spanning the gap. The CDR3 covers 13 residues. Germline CDR1 and CDR2: SGHNT and YENEEA. Every isolated RNA sample was fully reverse transcribed, so sequencing captured expressed TCRB transcripts. The repertoire was sequenced with immunoSEQ multiplex PCR; TCRdb's copy has only in-frame clones and lacks some. The sample holds about 320,000 clones; 14% are singletons and the top ten take more than 6.5%. The source material was central memory CD4+ T cells from blood. The clonotype was recovered from a man between 25 and 39 years old in good health. The J gene is TRBJ2-3, the V gene TRBV11-3; D could derive from TRBD1 or TRBD2 (5 bases each). The CDR3 protein is CASSYSGGLTQYF. CDR3 in DNA: TGTGCCAGCAGCTATAGTGGGGGTCTTACGCAGTATTTT.